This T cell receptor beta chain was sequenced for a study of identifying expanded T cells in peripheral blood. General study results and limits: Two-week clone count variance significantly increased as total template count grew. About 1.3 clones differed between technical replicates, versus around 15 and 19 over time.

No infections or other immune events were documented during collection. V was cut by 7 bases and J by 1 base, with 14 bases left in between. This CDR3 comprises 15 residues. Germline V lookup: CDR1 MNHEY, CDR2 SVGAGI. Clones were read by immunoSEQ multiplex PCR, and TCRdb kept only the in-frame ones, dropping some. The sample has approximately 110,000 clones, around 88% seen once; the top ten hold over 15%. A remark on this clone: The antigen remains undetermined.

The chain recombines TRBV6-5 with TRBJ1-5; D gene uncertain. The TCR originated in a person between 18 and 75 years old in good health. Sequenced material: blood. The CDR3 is CASNYGVRSNQPQHF. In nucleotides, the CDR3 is TGTGCCAGCAACTACGGGGTCCGAAGCAATCAGCCCCAGCATTTT.